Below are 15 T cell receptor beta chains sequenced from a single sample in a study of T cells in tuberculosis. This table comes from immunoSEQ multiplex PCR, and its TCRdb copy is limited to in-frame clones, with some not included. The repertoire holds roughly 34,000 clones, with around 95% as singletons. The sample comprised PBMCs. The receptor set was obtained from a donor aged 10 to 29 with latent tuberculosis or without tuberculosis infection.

The CDR3 is CASRPGPAGAGELFF. The CDR3, as DNA: TGTGCCAGTAGGCCGGGGCCGGCGGGGGCCGGGGAGCTGTTTTTT. The chain has TRBV19 and TRBJ2-2; 7 bases fit TRBD2. Trimming cost V 6 bases and J 6 bases; bases outside gene matches: 10. CDR3 length equals 15 residues. The germline V gene has CDR1 LNHDA and CDR2 SQIVND (reference sequence).

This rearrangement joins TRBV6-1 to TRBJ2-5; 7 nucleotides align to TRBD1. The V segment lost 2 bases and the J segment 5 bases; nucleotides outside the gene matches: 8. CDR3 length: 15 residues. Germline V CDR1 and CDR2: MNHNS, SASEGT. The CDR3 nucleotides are TGTGCCAGCAGTGAACTCTCGGCAGGGGGTGAGACCCAGTACTTC. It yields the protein CASSELSAGGETQYF.

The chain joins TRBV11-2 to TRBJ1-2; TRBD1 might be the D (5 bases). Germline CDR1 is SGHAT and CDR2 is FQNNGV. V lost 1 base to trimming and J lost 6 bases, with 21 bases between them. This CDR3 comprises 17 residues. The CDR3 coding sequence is TGTGCCAGCAGCTTAGGAGTTGGGGCCTACCTCCGTAATGGCTACACCTTC. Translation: CASSLGVGAYLRNGYTF.

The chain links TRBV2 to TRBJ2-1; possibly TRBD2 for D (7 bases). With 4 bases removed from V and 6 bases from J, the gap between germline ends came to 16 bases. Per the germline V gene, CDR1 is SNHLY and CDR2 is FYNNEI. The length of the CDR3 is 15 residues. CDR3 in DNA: TGTGCCAGCAGTGGAGGGAGGGGGAGAACCAATGAGCAGTTCTTC. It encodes CASSGGRGRTNEQFF. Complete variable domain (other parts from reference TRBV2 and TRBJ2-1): EPEVTQTPSHQVTQMGQEVILRCVPISNHLYFYWYRQILGQKVEFLVSFYNNEISEKSEIFDDQFSVERPDGSNFTLKIRSTKLEDSAMYFCASSGGRGRTNEQFFGPGTRLTVL.

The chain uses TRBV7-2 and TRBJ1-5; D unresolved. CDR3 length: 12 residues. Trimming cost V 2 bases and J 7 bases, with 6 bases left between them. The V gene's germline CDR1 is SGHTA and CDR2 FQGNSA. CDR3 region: CASSLNLQPQHF. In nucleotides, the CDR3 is TGTGCCAGCAGCTTAAACTTACAGCCCCAGCATTTT.

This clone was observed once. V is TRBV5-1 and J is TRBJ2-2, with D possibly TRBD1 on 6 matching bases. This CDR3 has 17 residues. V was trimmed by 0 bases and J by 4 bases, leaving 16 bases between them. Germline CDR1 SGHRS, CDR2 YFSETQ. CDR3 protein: CASSLGRGVVRTGELFF. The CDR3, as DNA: TGCGCCAGCAGCTTGGGCAGGGGAGTGGTTCGCACCGGGGAGCTGTTTTTT.

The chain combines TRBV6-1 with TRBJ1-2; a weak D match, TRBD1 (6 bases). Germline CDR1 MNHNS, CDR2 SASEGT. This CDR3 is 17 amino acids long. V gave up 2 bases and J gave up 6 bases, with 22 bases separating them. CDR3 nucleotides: TGTGCCAGCAGTGAAAATAGTTACAGGGCGGATTCAGATGGCTACACCTTC. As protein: CASSENSYRADSDGYTF.

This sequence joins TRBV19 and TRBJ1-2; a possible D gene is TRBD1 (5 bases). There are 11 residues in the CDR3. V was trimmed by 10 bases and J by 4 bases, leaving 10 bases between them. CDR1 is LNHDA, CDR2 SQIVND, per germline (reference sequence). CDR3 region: CATTDSYGYTF. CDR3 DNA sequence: TGTGCCACCACAGACAGCTATGGCTACACCTTC.

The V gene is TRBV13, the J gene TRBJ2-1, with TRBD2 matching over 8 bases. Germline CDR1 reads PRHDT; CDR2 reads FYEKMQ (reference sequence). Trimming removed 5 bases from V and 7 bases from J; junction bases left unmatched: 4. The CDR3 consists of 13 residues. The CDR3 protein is CASSPTSVNEQFF. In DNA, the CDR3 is TGTGCCAGCAGCCCGACTAGCGTGAATGAGCAGTTCTTC.

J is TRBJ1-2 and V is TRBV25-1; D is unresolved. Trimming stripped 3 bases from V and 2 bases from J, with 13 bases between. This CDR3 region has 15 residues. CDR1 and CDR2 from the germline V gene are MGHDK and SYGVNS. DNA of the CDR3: TGTGCCAGCAGTGATGAGAAAGCAACCAACTATGGCTACACCTTC. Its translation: CASSDEKATNYGYTF.

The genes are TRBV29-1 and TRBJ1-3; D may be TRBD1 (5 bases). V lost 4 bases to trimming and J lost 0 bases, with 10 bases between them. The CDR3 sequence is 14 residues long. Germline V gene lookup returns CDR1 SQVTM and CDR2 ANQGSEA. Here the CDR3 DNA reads TGCAGCGTTGTTACAGGCCACTCTGGAAACACCATATATTTT. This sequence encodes CSVVTGHSGNTIYF.

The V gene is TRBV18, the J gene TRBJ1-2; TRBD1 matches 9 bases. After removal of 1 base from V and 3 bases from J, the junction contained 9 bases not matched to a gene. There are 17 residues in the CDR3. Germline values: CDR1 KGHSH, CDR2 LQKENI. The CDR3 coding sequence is TGTGCCAGCTCACCACTACCCTTGAGGACAGGGGACTATGGCTACACCTTC. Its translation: CASSPLPLRTGDYGYTF.

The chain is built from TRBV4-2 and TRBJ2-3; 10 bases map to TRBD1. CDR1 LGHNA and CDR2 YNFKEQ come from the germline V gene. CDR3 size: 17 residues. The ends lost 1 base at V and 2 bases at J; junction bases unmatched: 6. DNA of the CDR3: TGTGCCAGCAGCCAAGTCCGACAGGGGGCAAACACAGATACGCAGTATTTT. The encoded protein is CASSQVRQGANTDTQYF.

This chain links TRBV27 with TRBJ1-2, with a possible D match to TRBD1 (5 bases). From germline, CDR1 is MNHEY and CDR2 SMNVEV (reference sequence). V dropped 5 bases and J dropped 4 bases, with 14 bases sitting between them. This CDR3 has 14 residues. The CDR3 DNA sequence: TGTGCCAGCAGTCCTAGGCCAGGGATCTATGGCTACACCTTC. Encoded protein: CASSPRPGIYGYTF.

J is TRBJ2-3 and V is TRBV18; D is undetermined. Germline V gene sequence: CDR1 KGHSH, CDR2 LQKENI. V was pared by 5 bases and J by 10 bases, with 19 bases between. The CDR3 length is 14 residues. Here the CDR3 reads CASSESDTLYPQYF. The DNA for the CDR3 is TGTGCCAGCTCAGAGTCCGACACACTTTATCCGCAGTATTTT.